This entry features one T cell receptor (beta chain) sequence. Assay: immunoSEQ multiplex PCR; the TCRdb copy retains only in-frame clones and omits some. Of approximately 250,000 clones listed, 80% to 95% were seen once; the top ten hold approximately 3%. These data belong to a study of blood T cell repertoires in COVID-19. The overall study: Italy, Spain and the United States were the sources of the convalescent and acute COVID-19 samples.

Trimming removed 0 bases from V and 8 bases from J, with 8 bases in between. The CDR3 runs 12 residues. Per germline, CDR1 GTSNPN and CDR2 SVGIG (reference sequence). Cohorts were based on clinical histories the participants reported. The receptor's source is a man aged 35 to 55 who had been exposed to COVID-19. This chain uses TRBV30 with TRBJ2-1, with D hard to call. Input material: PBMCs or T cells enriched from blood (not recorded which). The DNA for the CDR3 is TGTGCCTGGAGTGTAACCTCGGATGAGCAGTTCTTC. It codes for CAWSVTSDEQFF.